These T cell receptor beta chains were read from a single sample in a study of control samples from healthy donors and cancer patients. The protocol was immunoSEQ multiplex PCR, while the TCRdb copy is restricted to in-frame clones and leaves out a portion. This table has over 150,000 clones, 94% appearing once. Sequencing was done on a sample of blood. These receptors were obtained from a middle-aged man in good health. The CDR3 runs from the conserved cysteine through the conserved F or W. Fields, in order: CDR3 DNA, CDR3 protein, J gene, D gene, V gene, clone size. A D gene is named only where the DNA matches it firmly. Size is stated for part of the rows, as once, few or many counts, or as a class when the clone is expanded.

TGCGCCAGCAGCCTCCGGGGTTACGATGAGCAGTTCTTC | CASSLRGYDEQFF | TRBJ2-1 | . | TRBV5-1 | .
TGCAGCGTTGAAGACCGGGACAGGAACACCGGGGAGCTGTTTTTT | CSVEDRDRNTGELFF | TRBJ2-2 | TRBD1 | TRBV29-1 | once
TGCAGTGCTAGTGCAGGGGCCGGCTATGGCTACACCTTC | CSASAGAGYGYTF | TRBJ1-2 | . | TRBV20-1 | .
TGTGCCAGCAGCGTAGGAAAGGGGACAGGGAATGAAAAACTGTTTTTT | CASSVGKGTGNEKLFF | TRBJ1-4 | TRBD1 | TRBV9 | .
TGTGCCAGCAGTTACTCAGTTAGCGGTTTCACAGATACGCAGTATTTT | CASSYSVSGFTDTQYF | TRBJ2-3 | . | TRBV6-5 | .
TGTGCCAGCAGCGCAGGGGGTCGGGTAGCTTTCTTT | CASSAGGRVAFF | TRBJ1-1 | TRBD1 | TRBV28 | .
TGTGCCAGCAGCCAGGAGGGGAGTAGGGCTGAAGCTTTCTTT | CASSQEGSRAEAFF | TRBJ1-1 | . | TRBV7-9 | .
TGTGCCAGCAGTTCATCCGGACAGGGCTATGGAAACACCATATATTTT | CASSSSGQGYGNTIYF | TRBJ1-3 | TRBD1 | TRBV6-5 | once
TGCGCCAGCAGCTCCGGACAGGGGGCCTCCACTGAAGCTTTCTTT | CASSSGQGASTEAFF | TRBJ1-1 | TRBD1 | TRBV5-1 | .
TGTGCCAGCAGTTCTAACCTATGCCGTGCCGCGCGAAACACCATATATTTT | CASSSNLCRAARNTIYF | TRBJ1-3 | . | TRBV6-4 | once
TGTGCCAGCAGCGACAGACTAGCGGGGGGGCTTCGATATACGCAGTATTTT | CASSDRLAGGLRYTQYF | TRBJ2-3 | TRBD2 | TRBV7-2 | .
TGTGCCAGTAGTAATGGGGGGTTAAGCTACGAGCAGTACTTC | CASSNGGLSYEQYF | TRBJ2-7 | . | TRBV19 | .
TGTGCCAGCAGTTTTGGGCAGAATGAAGCTTTCTTT | CASSFGQNEAFF | TRBJ1-1 | . | TRBV12-3/TRBV12-4 | .
TGTGCCAGCAGCTTAGGAGACCAAGAGACCCAGTACTTC | CASSLGDQETQYF | TRBJ2-5 | . | TRBV7-3 | .
TGCGCCAGCAGTGCACAGGGGACGTCGGGGGCCAACGTCCTGACTTTC | CASSAQGTSGANVLTF | TRBJ2-6 | TRBD1 | TRBV10-2 | .
TGTGCCAGCAGTGACGGACCGACACCCTCGATCTACGAGCAGTACTTC | CASSDGPTPSIYEQYF | TRBJ2-7 | . | TRBV6-1 | once
TGTGCCAGCAGCTTGGCGAGGGCCGCTTTCTATGGCTACACCTTC | CASSLARAAFYGYTF | TRBJ1-2 | . | TRBV7-2 | .
TGTGCCAGCAGCTTAATCCCCAGGGCCTACGAGCAGTACTTC | CASSLIPRAYEQYF | TRBJ2-7 | . | TRBV7-8 | .
TGTGCCAGCACTTTCCGGGACAGAAACTATGGCTACACCTTC | CASTFRDRNYGYTF | TRBJ1-2 | TRBD1 | TRBV28 | .
TGTGCCAGCAGTTCCGCGGGGGGGCCTAACAATGAGCAGTTCTTC | CASSSAGGPNNEQFF | TRBJ2-1 | TRBD2 | TRBV27 | once
TGTGCCAGCAGCATCAACAGGGAGCAGTACTTC | CASSINREQYF | TRBJ2-7 | . | TRBV7-2 | .
TGTGCCAGCTCACCGGACCAGGATCAGCCCCAGCATTTT | CASSPDQDQPQHF | TRBJ1-5 | . | TRBV18 | .
TGCGCCAGCAGCTTGGGCACTCTCACCTCCCCCGAGACTGAAGCTTTCTTT | CASSLGTLTSPETEAFF | TRBJ1-1 | . | TRBV5-1 | .
TGTGCCAGCAGTGGAGGTAGCGGGGCCTTTAGGGATACGCAGTATTTT | CASSGGSGAFRDTQYF | TRBJ2-3 | TRBD2 | TRBV2 | .
TGTGCCAGCAGTGAAAGGGTTTCACGGGGAAGCTCTGGGGCCAACGTCCTGACTTTC | CASSERVSRGSSGANVLTF | TRBJ2-6 | . | TRBV6-1 | .
TGTGCCAGCAGCGTAGCTTCCGTATACAATGAGCAGTTCTTC | CASSVASVYNEQFF | TRBJ2-1 | . | TRBV9 | .
TGTGCCAGCAGTTCGGGAGGGGGCCGCACAGATACGCAGTATTTT | CASSSGGGRTDTQYF | TRBJ2-3 | . | TRBV6-5 | .